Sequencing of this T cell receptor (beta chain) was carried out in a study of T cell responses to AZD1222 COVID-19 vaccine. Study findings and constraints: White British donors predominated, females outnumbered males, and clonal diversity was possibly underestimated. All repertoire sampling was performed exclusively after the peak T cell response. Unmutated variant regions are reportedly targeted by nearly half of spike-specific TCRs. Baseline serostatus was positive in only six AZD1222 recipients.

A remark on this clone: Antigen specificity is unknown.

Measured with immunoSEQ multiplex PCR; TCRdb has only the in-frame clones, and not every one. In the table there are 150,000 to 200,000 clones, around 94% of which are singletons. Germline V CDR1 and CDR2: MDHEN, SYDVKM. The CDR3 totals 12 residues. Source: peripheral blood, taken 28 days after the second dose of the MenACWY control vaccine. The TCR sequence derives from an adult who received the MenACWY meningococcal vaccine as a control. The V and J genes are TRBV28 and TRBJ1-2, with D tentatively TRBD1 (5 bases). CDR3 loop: CALGERSFGYTF. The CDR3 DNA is TGTGCTCTAGGGGAGCGGTCTTTCGGCTACACCTTC.